Listed below are T cell receptor beta chains from one sample, sequenced in a study of sequential checkpoint blockade in melanoma. Method: immunoSEQ multiplex PCR; TCRdb's copy keeps in-frame clones and lacks some. The sample gives 3,000 to 4,500 clones, more than 30% of which show up once; approximately 30% is in the top ten. The sequences come from tumor tissue (inferred from file names), collected from a patient given nivolumab and ipilimumab in sequence. These receptors originate from a human donor with melanoma. The CDR3 runs from the conserved cysteine through the conserved F or W. The D gene is left open where the match is weak. Rows may omit the clone size; those that give it use once, few, many or a size class.

CDR3 length,D gene,clone size,V gene,J gene,CDR3 DNA,CDR3 protein
15,.,few,TRBV11-3,TRBJ1-4,TGTGCCAGCAGCTCAACGGGCAGCCAAAATGAAAAACTGTTTTTT,CASSSTGSQNEKLFF
15,TRBD2,.,TRBV19,TRBJ2-1,TGTGCCAGTAGTATCTATACTAGCGGGAGCAATGAGCAGTTCTTC,CASSIYTSGSNEQFF
16,.,.,TRBV6-7,TRBJ2-4,TGTGCCAGCAGTTACTCGGTTAACCTAGCCAAAAACATTCAGTACTTC,CASSYSVNLAKNIQYF
16,.,.,TRBV10-2,TRBJ2-7,TGCGCCAGCAGCCACCCATTCAGGGAACCCTACTACGAGCAGTACTTC,CASSHPFREPYYEQYF
16,.,many,TRBV9,TRBJ2-6,TGTGCCAGCAGTGAAGCAGTACAGGCTGGGGCCAACGTCCTGACTTTC,CASSEAVQAGANVLTF
15,.,.,TRBV9,TRBJ2-5,TGTGCCAGCAGCGTAGGACCGGGACAATCGGAGACCCAGTACTTC,CASSVGPGQSETQYF
16,.,.,TRBV18,TRBJ1-3,TGTGCCAGCTCACAGGACAGAACCCTCTCTGGAAACACCATATATTTT,CASSQDRTLSGNTIYF
14,.,.,TRBV5-1,TRBJ2-5,TGCGCCAGCAGCTTGGGAGGGAACCAAGAGACCCAGTACTTC,CASSLGGNQETQYF
14,.,.,TRBV30,TRBJ2-2,TGTGCCTGGTACCAACGGGAGCACACCGGGGAGCTGTTTTTT,CAWYQREHTGELFF
13,.,few,TRBV14,TRBJ1-1,TGTGCCAGCAGCGACTATTCGGACACTGAAGCTTTCTTT,CASSDYSDTEAFF
15,.,.,TRBV5-1,TRBJ2-3,TGCGCCAGCAGCTTGGAACGGGTGGGTACAGATACGCAGTATTTT,CASSLERVGTDTQYF
14,TRBD1,.,TRBV28,TRBJ1-2,TGTGCCAGCAATTTACCGGGACAGATTAATGGCTACACCTTC,CASNLPGQINGYTF
15,.,.,TRBV5-1,TRBJ2-5,TGCGCCAGCAGCGTCGGGACCGTACCCCAAGAGACCCAGTACTTC,CASSVGTVPQETQYF
13,.,.,TRBV19,TRBJ1-2,TGTGCCAGTAGTTCCCCTCTGGTTAATGGCTACACCTTC,CASSSPLVNGYTF
14,.,many,TRBV9,TRBJ2-2,TGTGCCAGCAGCGTCCAACTACTCTCCGGGGAGCTGTTTTTT,CASSVQLLSGELFF
14,TRBD1,.,TRBV6-8,TRBJ2-2,TGTGCCAGCAGTGTTGACAGGGGCCCCGGGGAGCTGTTTTTT,CASSVDRGPGELFF